This T cell receptor (beta chain) was sequenced for a study of regulatory T cells in long-lasting Graves disease. Background on the study: Newly diagnosed Graves' patients had under 3 months of antithyroid drugs.

As for time point: newly diagnosed GD, antithyroid drugs for less than 3 months. With RNA extracted from PBMCs as input, the TCR library was made. Germline CDR1 is SGHTA and CDR2 is FQGTGA. The CDR3 covers 14 residues. Trimming removed 5 bases from V and 2 bases from J, with 11 bases in between. General observations from the study: Favored gene segments in persistent disease were TRBV28, TRBJ1-2 and TRBJ2-5. Persistent Graves' patients possessed reduced TCR diversity relative to recently diagnosed ones.

Arm-PCR with iRepertoire HTBI primers amplified the CDR3 regions for these TCR beta libraries. TCRdb processed the multiplex PCR reads anew with MiXCR; each CDR3 protein has one entry. The sample contains around 330,000 distinct CDR3 sequences, over 15% of which appear only once. This clonotype was observed at least ten times. Its matching antigen is unknown. The rearrangement links TRBV7-3 to TRBJ2-3; D remains ambiguous. The receptor comes from a female donor with Graves disease. The specimen was peripheral blood mononuclear cells (PBMCs), collected at new diagnosis, from a patient treated with antithyroid drugs. Here the CDR3 reads CASSIHLNTDTQYF. In DNA form, the CDR3 reads TGTGCCAGCAGCATTCACTTAAACACAGATACGCAGTATTTT.